These 17 T cell receptor beta chains were sequenced from one sample in a study of radiotherapy plus CTLA-4 blockade in lung cancer. Data came from immunoSEQ multiplex PCR; TCRdb stores just in-frame clones and leaves some out. The top ten clones hold less than 5% of a sample with roughly 66,000 clones, under 85% of them seen once. Source: peripheral blood, taken from a patient treated with radiotherapy plus ipilimumab. The source is a human donor with non-small cell lung cancer who had a partial response to radiotherapy plus ipilimumab.

J is TRBJ2-3 and V is TRBV5-1, with D possibly matching TRBD1 (6 bases). V was pared by 3 bases and J by 5 bases, with 19 bases between. The V gene's germline CDR1 is SGHRS and CDR2 YFSETQ. This CDR3 has 16 amino acids. The DNA of the CDR3 is TGCGCCAGCAGCTCATTTCTCGTGGCACAGGGAGATACGCAGTATTTT. Encoded protein: CASSSFLVAQGDTQYF.

The chain links TRBV4-2 to TRBJ2-1; D might be TRBD2 (5 bases). CDR3 length: 15 amino acids. V was shortened by 0 bases and J by 8 bases, with 14 bases between the two germline ends. Germline V lookup: CDR1 LGHNA, CDR2 YNFKEQ. Here the CDR3 DNA reads TGTGCCAGCAGCCAAGATTATCGGGATCGTGATGAGCAGTTCTTC. It is translated as CASSQDYRDRDEQFF.

The rearrangement joins TRBV5-1 to TRBJ2-7; 8 bases match TRBD1. The CDR3 is 15 residues long. V lost 0 bases and J lost 0; bases outside the gene matches: 2. Per germline, CDR1 SGHRS and CDR2 YFSETQ. The CDR3 DNA reads as TGCGCCAGCAGCTTGGGACAGGGGTACTCCTACGAGCAGTACTTC. Its translation: CASSLGQGYSYEQYF.

The genes are TRBV19 and TRBJ2-1; the D is unclear. V was pared by 3 bases and J by 7 bases, with 10 bases between. The V gene's germline CDR1 is LNHDA and CDR2 SQIVND (reference sequence). This CDR3 region has 13 residues. CDR3 coding DNA: TGTGCCAGTAGTATTTCACTCGATAATGAGCAGTTCTTC. Residues: CASSISLDNEQFF.

This sequence joins TRBV5-1 and TRBJ2-5, with 9 positions matching TRBD1. This CDR3 region has 16 residues. V was clipped by 3 bases and J by 6 bases; unmatched bases: 12. Germline assignment: CDR1 SGHRS and CDR2 YFSETQ. This CDR3 reads CASSSGATGGEKTQYF. The CDR3, as DNA: TGCGCCAGCAGCTCTGGGGCTACAGGGGGCGAAAAGACCCAGTACTTC.

This chain uses TRBV15 with TRBJ2-7, with D tentatively TRBD2 (5 bases). Germline V gene data show CDR1 as LNHNV and CDR2 as YYDKDF (reference sequence). The CDR3 contains 14 residues. The V gene lost 5 bases and the J gene lost 0 bases, with 11 bases spanning the gap. The CDR3 sequence is CATSLAGDSYEQYF. In DNA, the CDR3 is TGTGCCACCAGCCTCGCCGGGGACTCCTACGAGCAGTACTTC.

This chain joins TRBV10-3 and TRBJ1-3; the match to TRBD1 covers 9 bases. Looked up from germline, CDR1 is ENHRY and CDR2 is SYGVKD. V gave up 8 bases and J gave up 0 bases; unmatched junction bases: 5. The CDR3 covers 15 residues. CDR3 DNA: TGTGCCATCGGGACAGGGACGGTCTCTGGAAACACCATATATTTT. It specifies CAIGTGTVSGNTIYF.

This rearrangement joins TRBV29-1 to TRBJ1-2; maybe TRBD1 (5 bases). The CDR3 contains 12 residues. Looked up from germline, CDR1 is SQVTM and CDR2 is ANQGSEA. V dropped 7 bases and J dropped 3 bases, with 12 bases sitting between them. This chain's CDR3 is CSAGAGDYGYTF. The CDR3 DNA follows: TGCAGCGCCGGGGCGGGGGACTATGGCTACACCTTC.

This rearrangement joins TRBV5-1 to TRBJ2-7, with TRBD1 matching 11 bases. The CDR3 spans 15 residues. The germline CDR1 and CDR2 sequences are SGHRS and YFSETQ. The V segment lost 4 bases and the J segment 7 bases; nucleotides outside the gene matches: 10. Here the CDR3 reads CASSPRTGGAEEQYF. CDR3 sequence (DNA): TGCGCCAGCAGCCCTCGGACAGGGGGCGCGGAAGAGCAGTACTTC.

The V gene is TRBV18, the J gene TRBJ1-1, with TRBD1 identical over 11 bases. CDR3 size: 17 residues. From germline, CDR1 is KGHSH and CDR2 LQKENI. Germline trimming cut 3 bases from V and 6 bases from J; bases unmatched to any gene: 12. The CDR3 region is CASSPQHSGQGGSEAFF. CDR3 DNA sequence: TGTGCCAGCTCACCTCAACACTCGGGACAGGGGGGCTCTGAAGCTTTCTTT.

V usage is TRBV5-1 and J usage is TRBJ2-5; no definite D call. The germline gives CDR1 SGHRS, CDR2 YFSETQ. The V and J ends lost 0 bases and 3 bases respectively, with 12 bases between them. The length of the CDR3 is 15 residues. CDR3 DNA: TGCGCCAGCAGCTTGGGGGCCGCAGCTAAAGAGACCCAGTACTTC. Translating gives CASSLGAAAKETQYF.

This clone showed up just a few times. The V and J genes are TRBV4-2 and TRBJ2-1, with 14 bases that match TRBD2. The CDR3 consists of 15 residues. V gave up 6 bases and J gave up 7 bases; unmatched junction bases: 5. Germline V gene sequence: CDR1 LGHNA, CDR2 YNFKEQ. CDR3 loop: CASRRLAGGENEQFF. The CDR3 DNA sequence: TGTGCCAGCAGAAGACTAGCGGGGGGGGAAAATGAGCAGTTCTTC.

This clone has only a few counts. In nucleotides, the CDR3 is TGTGCCAGCAGTGAATACGACATCGTAGGGGATCAGCCCCAGCATTTT. Translating gives CASSEYDIVGDQPQHF. The chain uses TRBV6-1 and TRBJ1-5; D possibly corresponds to TRBD1 (5 bases). This CDR3 comprises 16 residues. CDR1 and CDR2 (germline): MNHNS, SASEGT. V lost 2 bases and J 5 bases, leaving 16 bases between the germline ends.

This chain connects TRBV29-1 to TRBJ1-1, with D uncertain. The germline V and J ends were trimmed by 5 bases and 3 bases, with 16 bases remaining between them. Germline CDR1 SQVTM, CDR2 ANQGSEA. The CDR3 contains 14 residues. CDR3 nucleotides: TGCAGCGTTCGCGAGGTCAGGCGGGACACTGAAGCTTTCTTT. Protein product: CSVREVRRDTEAFF.

The V call is TRBV7-7, the J call TRBJ2-7; 10 nucleotides align to TRBD1. The CDR3 spans 19 residues. Germline V gives CDR1 SSHAT, CDR2 FNYEAQ (reference sequence). With 5 bases clipped from V and 0 bases from J, the junction kept 16 bases outside the gene matches. CDR3 residues: CASSPGGRGGDRGSYEQYF. CDR3 nucleotide sequence: TGTGCCAGCAGCCCGGGGGGTAGGGGTGGGGACAGGGGCTCCTACGAGCAGTACTTC. The entire variable domain, with the rest obtained from reference TRBV7-7 and TRBJ2-7, is as follows: GAGVSQSPRYKVTKRGQDVTLRCDPISSHATLYWYQQALGQGPEFLTYFNYEAQPDKSGLPSDRFSAERPEGSISTLTIQRTEQRDSAMYRCASSPGGRGGDRGSYEQYFGPGTRLTVT.

The chain links TRBV10-3 to TRBJ2-2, with D perhaps TRBD2 (6 bases). The CDR3 sequence is 15 residues long. The V end lost 3 bases, the J end lost 4 bases, and 12 bases lay between the germline ends. Germline CDR1 and CDR2: ENHRY and SYGVKD. CDR3 coding DNA: TGTGCCATCAGTGACCTAGCGTACGGCACCGGGGAGCTGTTTTTT. Its translation is CAISDLAYGTGELFF.

The chain recombines TRBV9 with TRBJ1-2; 9 bases match TRBD1. J gave up 6 bases and V 7 bases, and 7 bases lay outside the gene matches. There are 13 residues in the CDR3. Per the germline V gene, CDR1 is SGDLS and CDR2 is YYNGEE. This chain's CDR3 is CASDPGTGNGYTF. CDR3 bases: TGTGCCAGCGACCCCGGGACAGGGAATGGCTACACCTTC.